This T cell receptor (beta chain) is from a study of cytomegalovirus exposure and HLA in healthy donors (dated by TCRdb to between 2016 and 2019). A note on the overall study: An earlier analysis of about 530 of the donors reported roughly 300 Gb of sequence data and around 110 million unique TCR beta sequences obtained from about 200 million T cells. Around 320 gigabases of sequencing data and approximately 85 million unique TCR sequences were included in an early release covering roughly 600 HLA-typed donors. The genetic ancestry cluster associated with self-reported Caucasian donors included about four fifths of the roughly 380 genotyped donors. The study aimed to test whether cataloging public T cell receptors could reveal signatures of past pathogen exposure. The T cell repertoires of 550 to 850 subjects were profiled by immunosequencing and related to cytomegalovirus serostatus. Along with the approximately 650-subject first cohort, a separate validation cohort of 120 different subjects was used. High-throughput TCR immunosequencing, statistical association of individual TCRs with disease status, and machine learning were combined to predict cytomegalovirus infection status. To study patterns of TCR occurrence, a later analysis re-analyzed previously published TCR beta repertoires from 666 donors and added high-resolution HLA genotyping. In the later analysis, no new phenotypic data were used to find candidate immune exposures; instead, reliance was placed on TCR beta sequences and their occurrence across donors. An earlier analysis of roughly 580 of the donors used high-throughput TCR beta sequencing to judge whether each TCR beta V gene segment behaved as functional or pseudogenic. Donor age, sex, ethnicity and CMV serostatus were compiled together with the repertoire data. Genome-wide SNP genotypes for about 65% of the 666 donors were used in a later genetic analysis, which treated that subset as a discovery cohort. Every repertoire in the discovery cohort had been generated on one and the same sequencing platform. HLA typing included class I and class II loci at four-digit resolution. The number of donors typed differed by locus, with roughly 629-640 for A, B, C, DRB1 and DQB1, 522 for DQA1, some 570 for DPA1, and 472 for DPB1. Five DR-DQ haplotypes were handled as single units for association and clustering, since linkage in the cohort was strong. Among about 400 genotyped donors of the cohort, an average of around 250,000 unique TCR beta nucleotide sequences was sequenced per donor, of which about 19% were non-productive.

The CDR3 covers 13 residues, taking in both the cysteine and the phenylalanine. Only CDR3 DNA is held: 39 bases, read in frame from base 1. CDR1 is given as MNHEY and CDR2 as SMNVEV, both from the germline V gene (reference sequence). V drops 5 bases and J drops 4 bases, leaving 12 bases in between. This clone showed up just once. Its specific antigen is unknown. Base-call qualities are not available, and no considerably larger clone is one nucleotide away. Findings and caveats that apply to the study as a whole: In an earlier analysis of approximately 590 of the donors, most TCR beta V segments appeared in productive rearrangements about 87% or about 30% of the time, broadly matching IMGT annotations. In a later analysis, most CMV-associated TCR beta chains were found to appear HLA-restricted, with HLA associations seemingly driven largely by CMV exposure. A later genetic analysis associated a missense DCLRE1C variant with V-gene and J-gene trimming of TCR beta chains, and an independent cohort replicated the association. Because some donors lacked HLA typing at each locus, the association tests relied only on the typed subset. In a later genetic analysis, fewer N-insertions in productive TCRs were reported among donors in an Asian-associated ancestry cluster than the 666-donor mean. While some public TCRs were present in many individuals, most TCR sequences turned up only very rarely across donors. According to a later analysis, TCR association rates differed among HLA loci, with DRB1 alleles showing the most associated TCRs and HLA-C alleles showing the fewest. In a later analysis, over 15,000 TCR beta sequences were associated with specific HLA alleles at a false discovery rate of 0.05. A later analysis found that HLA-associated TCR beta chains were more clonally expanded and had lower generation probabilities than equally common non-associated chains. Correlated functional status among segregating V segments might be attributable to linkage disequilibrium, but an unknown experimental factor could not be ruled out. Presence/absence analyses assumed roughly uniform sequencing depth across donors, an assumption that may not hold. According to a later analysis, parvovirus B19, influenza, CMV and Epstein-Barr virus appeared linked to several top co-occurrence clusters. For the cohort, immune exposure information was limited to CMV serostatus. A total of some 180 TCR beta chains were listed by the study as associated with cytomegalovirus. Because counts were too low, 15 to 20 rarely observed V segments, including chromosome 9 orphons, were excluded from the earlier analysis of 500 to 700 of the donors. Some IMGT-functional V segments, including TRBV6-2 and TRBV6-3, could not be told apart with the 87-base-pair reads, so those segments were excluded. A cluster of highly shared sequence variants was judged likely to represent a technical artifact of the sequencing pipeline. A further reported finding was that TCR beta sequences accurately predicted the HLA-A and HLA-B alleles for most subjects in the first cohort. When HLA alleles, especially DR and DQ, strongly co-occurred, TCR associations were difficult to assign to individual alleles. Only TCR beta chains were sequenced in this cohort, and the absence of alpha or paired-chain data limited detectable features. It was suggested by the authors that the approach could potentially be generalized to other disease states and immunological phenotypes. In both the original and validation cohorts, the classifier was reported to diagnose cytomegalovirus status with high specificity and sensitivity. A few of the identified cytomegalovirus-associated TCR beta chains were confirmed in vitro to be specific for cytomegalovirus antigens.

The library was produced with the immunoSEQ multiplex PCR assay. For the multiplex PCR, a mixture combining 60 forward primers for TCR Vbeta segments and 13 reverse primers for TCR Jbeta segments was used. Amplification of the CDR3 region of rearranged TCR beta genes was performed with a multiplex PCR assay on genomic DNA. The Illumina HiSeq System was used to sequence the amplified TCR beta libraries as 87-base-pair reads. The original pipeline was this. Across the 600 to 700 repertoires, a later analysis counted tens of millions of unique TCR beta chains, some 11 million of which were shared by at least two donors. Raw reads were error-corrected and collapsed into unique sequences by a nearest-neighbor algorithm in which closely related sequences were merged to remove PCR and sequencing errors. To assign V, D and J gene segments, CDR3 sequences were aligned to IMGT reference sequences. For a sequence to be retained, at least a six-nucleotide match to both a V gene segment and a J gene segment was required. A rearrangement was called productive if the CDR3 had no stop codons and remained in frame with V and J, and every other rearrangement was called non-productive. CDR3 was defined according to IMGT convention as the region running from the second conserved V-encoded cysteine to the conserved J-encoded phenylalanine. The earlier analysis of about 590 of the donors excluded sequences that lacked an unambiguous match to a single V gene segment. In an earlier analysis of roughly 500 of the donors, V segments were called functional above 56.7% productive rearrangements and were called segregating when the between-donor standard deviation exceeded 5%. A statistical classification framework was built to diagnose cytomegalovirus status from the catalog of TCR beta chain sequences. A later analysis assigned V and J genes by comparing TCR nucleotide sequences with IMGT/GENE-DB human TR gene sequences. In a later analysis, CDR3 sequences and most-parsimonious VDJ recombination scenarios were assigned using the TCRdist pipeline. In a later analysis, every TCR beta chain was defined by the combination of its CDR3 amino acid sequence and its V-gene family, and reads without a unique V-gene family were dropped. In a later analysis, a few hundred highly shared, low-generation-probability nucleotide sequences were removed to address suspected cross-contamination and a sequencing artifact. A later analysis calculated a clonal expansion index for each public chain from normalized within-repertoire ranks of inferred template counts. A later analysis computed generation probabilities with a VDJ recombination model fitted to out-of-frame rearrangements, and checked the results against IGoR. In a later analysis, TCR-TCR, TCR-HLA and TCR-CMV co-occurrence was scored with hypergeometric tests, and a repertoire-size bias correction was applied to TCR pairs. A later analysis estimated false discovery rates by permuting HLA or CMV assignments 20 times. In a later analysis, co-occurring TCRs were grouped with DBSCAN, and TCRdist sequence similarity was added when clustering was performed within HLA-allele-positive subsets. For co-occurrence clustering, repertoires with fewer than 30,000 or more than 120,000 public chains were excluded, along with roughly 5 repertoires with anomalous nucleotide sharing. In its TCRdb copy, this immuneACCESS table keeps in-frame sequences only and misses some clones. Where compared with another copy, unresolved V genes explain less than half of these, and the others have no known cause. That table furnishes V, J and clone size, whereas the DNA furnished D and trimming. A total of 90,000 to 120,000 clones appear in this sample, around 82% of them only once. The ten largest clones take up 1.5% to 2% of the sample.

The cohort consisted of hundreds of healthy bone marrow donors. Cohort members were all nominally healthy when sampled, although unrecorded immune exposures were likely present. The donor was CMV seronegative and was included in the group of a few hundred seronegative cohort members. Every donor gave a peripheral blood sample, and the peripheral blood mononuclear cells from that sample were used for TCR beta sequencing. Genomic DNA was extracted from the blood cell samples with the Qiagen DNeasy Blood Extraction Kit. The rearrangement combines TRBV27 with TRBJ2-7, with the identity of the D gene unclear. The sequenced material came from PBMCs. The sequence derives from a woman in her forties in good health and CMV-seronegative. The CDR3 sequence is CASSLIVGYEQYF. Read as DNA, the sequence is TGTGCCAGCAGTCTTATAGTCGGGTACGAGCAGTACTTC.